The sequence of this T cell receptor (beta chain) was determined in a study of blood T cells in healthy people across ages. Together with a sample-barcoded 5' primer, a J-beta primer mix was included in a second PCR lasting about 6 to 11 cycles. Using its own MiXCR run on the 5' RACE reads, TCRdb lists one record per CDR3 protein. This table has hundreds of thousands of distinct CDR3 sequences, 44% appearing once. This sequence originates from a man in his 60s in good health. The sequencing sample was made of blood.

The CDR3 region is CASSNGQGSYEQYF. In nucleotides, the CDR3 is TGCGCCAGCAGCAACGGACAGGGTTCCTACGAGCAGTACTTC. This chain joins TRBV5-1 and TRBJ2-7, with 8 bases aligning to TRBD1. Germline V gene data show CDR1 as SGHRS and CDR2 as YFSETQ. The CDR3 is made up of 14 amino acids. J lost 1 base, V lost 4 bases, and 4 bases had no gene match.